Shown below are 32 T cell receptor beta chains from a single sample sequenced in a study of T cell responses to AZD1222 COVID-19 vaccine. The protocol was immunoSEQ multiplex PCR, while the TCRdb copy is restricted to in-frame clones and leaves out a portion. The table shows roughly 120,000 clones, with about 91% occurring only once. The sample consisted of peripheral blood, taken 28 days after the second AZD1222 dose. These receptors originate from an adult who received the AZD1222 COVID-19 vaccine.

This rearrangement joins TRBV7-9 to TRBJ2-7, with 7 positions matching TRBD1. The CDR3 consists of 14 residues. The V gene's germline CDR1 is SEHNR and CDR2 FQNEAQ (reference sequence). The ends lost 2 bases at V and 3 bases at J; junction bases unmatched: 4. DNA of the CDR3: TGTGCCAGCAGCTTATCACAGGGGATCTACGAGCAGTACTTC. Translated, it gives CASSLSQGIYEQYF. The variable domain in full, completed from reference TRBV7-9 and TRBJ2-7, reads DTGVSQNPRHKITKRGQNVTFRCDPISEHNRLYWYRQTLGQGPEFLTYFQNEAQLEKSRLLSDRFSAERPKGSFSTLEIQRTEQGDSAMYLCASSLSQGIYEQYFGPGTRLTVT.

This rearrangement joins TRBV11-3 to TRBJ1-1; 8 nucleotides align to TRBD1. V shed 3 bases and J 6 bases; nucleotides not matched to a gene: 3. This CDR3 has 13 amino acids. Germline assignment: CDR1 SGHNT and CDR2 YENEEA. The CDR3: CASSLQGASEAFF. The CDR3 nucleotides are TGTGCCAGCAGCTTGCAGGGGGCTTCTGAAGCTTTCTTT.

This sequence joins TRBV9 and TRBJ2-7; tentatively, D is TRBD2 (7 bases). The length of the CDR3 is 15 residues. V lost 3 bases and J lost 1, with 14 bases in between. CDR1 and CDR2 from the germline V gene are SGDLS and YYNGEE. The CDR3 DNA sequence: TGTGCCAGCAGCGGTGCGGGGGCACCTTCCTACGAGCAGTACTTC. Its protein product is CASSGAGAPSYEQYF.

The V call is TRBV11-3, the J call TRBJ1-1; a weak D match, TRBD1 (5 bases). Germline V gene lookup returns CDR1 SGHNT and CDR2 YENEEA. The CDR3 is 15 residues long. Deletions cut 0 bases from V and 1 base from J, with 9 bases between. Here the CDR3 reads CASSLDSGANTEAFF. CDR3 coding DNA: TGTGCCAGCAGCTTAGATTCTGGGGCGAACACTGAAGCTTTCTTT. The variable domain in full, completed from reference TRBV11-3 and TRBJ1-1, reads EAGVVQSPRYKIIEKKQPVAFWCNPISGHNTLYWYLQNLGQGPELLIRYENEEAVDDSQLPKDRFSAERLKGVDSTLKIQPAELGDSAVYLCASSLDSGANTEAFFGQGTRLTVV.

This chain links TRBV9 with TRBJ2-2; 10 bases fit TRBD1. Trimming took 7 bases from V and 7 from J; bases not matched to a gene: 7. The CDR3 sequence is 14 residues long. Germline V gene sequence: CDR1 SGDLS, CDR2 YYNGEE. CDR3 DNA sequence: TGTGCCAGCTCCCGGACAGGGGGTATCGGGGAGCTGTTTTTT. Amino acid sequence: CASSRTGGIGELFF.

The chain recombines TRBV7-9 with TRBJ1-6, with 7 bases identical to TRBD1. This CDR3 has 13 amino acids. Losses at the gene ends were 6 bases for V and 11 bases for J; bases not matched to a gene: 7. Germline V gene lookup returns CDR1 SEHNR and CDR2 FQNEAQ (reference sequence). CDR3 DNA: TGTGCCAGCAGTTACGACAGGGAGACACCCCTCCACTTT. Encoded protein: CASSYDRETPLHF.

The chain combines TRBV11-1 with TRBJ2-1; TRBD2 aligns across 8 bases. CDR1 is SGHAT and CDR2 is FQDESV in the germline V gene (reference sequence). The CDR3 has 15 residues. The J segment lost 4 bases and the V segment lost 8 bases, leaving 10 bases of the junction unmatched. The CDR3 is CASSSGVAGYNEQFF. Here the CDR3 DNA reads TGTGCCAGCTCTAGTGGGGTAGCGGGGTACAATGAGCAGTTCTTC. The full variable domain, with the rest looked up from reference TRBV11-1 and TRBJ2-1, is EAEVAQSPRYKITEKSQAVAFWCDPISGHATLYWYRQILGQGPELLVQFQDESVVDDSQLPKDRFSAERLKGVDSTLKIQPAELGDSAMYLCASSSGVAGYNEQFFGPGTRLTVL.

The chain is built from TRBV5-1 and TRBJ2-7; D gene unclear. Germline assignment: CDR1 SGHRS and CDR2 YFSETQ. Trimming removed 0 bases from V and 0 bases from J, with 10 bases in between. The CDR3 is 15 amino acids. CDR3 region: CASSLAGTSSYEQYF. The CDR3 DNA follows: TGCGCCAGCAGCTTGGCTGGCACGAGCTCCTACGAGCAGTACTTC.

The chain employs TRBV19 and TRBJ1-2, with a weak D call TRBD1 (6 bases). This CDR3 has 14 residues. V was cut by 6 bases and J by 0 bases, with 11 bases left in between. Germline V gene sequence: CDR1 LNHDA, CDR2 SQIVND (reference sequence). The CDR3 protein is CASRQGISNYGYTF. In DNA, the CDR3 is TGTGCCAGTAGACAGGGCATATCTAACTATGGCTACACCTTC.

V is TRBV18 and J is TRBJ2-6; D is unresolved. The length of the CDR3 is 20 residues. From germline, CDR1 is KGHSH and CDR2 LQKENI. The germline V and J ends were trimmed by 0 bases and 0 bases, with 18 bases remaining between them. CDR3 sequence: CASSPPVPFGVNSGANVLTF. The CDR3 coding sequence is TGTGCCAGCTCACCACCGGTACCCTTTGGAGTTAACTCTGGGGCCAACGTCCTGACTTTC.

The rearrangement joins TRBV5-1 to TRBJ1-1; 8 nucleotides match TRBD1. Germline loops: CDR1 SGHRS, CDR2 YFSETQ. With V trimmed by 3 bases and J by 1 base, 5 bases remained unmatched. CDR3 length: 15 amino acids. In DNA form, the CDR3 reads TGCGCCAGCAGCTCGGCAGGGGGCTCGAACACTGAAGCTTTCTTT. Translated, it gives CASSSAGGSNTEAFF.

The CDR3 bases are TGCGCCAGCAGCTTGCGTTCATCGGAGGGCTACACCTTC. Amino acids: CASSLRSSEGYTF. The gene calls are TRBV5-1 and TRBJ1-2; D is ambiguous. This CDR3 is 13 amino acids long. Germline CDR1 and CDR2: SGHRS and YFSETQ. Trimming pared 1 base from V and 8 bases from J, leaving 12 bases between.

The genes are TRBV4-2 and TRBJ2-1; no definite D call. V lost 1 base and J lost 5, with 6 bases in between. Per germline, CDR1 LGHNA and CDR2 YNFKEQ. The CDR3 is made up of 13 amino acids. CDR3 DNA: TGTGCCAGCAGCCAAGCCGGAAACAATGAGCAGTTCTTC. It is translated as CASSQAGNNEQFF.

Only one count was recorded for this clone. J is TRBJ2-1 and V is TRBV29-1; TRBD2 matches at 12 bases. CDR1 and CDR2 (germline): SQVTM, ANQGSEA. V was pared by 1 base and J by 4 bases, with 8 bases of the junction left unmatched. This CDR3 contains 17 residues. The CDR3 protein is CSVEGAGLAGAYNEQFF. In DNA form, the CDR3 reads TGCAGCGTTGAAGGCGCGGGACTAGCGGGCGCTTACAATGAGCAGTTCTTC.

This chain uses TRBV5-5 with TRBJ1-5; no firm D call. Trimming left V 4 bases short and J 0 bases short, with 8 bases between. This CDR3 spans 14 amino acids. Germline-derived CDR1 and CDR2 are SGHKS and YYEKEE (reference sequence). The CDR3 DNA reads TGTGCCAGCAGCCGGGAGAATAGCAATCAGCCCCAGCATTTT. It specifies CASSRENSNQPQHF.

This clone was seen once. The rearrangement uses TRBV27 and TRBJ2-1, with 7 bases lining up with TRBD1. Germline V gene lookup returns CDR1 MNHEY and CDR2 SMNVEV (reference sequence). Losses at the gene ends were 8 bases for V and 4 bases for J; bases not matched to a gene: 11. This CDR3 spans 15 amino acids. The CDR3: CASGEQGVVYNEQFF. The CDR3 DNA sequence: TGTGCCAGCGGAGAGCAGGGGGTGGTTTACAATGAGCAGTTCTTC.

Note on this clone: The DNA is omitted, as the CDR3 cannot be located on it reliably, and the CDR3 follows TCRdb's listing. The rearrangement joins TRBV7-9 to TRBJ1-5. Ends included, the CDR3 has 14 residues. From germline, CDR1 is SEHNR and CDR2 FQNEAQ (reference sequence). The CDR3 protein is CASSFGAGNQPQHF.

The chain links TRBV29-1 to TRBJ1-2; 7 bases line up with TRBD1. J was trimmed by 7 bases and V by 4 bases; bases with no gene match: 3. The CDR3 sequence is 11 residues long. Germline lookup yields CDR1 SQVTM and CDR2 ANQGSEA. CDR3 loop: CSVVGGGGYTF. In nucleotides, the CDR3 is TGCAGCGTTGTAGGGGGCGGTGGCTACACCTTC.

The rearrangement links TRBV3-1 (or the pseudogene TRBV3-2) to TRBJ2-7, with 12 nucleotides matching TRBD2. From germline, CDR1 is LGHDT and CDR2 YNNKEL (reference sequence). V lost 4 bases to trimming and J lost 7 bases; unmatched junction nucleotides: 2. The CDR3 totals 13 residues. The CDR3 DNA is TGTGCCAGCAGCCGAGGGACTAGCGGGGAGCAGTACTTC. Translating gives CASSRGTSGEQYF.

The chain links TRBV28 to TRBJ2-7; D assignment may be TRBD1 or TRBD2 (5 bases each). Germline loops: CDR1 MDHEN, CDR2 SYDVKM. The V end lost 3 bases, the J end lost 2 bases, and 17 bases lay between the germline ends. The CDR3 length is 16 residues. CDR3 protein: CASSLLGAGTTYEQYF. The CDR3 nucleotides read TGTGCCAGCAGTTTGTTAGGTGCAGGGACGACCTACGAGCAGTACTTC.

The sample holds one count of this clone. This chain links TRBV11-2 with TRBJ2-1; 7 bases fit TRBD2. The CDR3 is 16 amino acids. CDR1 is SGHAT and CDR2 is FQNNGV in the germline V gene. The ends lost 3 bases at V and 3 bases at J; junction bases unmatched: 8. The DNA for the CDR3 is TGTGCCAGCAGCTTGGAGTGGCTAGCGGTCTACAATGAGCAGTTCTTC. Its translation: CASSLEWLAVYNEQFF. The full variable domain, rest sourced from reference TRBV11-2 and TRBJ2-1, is EAGVAQSPRYKIIEKRQSVAFWCNPISGHATLYWYQQILGQGPKLLIQFQNNGVVDDSQLPKDRFSAERLKGVDSTLKIQPAKLEDSAVYLCASSLEWLAVYNEQFFGPGTRLTVL.

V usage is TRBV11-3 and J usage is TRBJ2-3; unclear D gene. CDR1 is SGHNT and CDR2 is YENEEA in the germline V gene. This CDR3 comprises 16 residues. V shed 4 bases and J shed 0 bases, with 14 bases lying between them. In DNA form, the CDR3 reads TGTGCCAGCAGCTCAAACCGGTATTCTAGCACAGATACGCAGTATTTT. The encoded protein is CASSSNRYSSTDTQYF. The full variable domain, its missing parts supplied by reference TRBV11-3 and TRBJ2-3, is EAGVVQSPRYKIIEKKQPVAFWCNPISGHNTLYWYLQNLGQGPELLIRYENEEAVDDSQLPKDRFSAERLKGVDSTLKIQPAELGDSAVYLCASSSNRYSSTDTQYFGPGTRLTVL.

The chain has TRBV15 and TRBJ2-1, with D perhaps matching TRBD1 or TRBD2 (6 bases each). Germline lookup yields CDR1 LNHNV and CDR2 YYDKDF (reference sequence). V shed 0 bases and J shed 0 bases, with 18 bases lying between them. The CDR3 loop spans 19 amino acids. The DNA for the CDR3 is TGTGCCACCAGCAGAGATCCACGAGGGGGGTCTAGCTCCTACAATGAGCAGTTCTTC. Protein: CATSRDPRGGSSSYNEQFF.

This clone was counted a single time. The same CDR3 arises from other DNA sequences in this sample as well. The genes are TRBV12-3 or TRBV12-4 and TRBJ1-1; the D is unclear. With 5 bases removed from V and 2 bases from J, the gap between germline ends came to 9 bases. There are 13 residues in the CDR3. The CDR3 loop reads CASSRTGNTEAFF. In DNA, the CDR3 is TGTGCCAGCAGTCGGACGGGTAACACTGAAGCTTTCTTT.

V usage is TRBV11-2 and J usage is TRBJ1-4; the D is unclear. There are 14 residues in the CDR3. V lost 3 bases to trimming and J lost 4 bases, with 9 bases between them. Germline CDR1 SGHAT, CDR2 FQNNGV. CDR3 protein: CASSFGLLNEKLFF. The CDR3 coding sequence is TGTGCCAGCAGCTTTGGCCTTCTTAATGAAAAACTGTTTTTT.

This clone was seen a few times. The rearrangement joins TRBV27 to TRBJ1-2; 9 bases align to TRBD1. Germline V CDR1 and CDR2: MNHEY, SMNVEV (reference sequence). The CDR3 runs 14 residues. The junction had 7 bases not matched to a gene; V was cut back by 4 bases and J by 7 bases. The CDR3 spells CASSSDRGFGGYTF. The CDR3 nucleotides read TGTGCCAGCAGTTCCGACAGGGGGTTTGGTGGCTACACCTTC.

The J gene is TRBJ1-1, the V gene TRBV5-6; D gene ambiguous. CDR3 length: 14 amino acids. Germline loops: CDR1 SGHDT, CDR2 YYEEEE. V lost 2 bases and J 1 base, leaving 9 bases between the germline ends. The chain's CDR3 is CASSFLQPNTEAFF. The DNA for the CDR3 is TGTGCCAGCAGCTTTTTACAGCCGAACACTGAAGCTTTCTTT.

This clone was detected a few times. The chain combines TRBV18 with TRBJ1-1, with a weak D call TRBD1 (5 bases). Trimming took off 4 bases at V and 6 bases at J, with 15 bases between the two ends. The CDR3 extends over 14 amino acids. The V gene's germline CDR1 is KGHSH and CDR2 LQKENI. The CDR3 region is CASSLGQGPAEAFF. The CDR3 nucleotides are TGTGCCAGCTCACTAGGCCAGGGTCCCGCTGAAGCTTTCTTT.

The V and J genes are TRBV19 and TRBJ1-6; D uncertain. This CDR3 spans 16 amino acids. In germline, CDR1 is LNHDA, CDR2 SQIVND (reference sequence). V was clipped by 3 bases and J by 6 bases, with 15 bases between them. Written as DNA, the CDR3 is TGTGCCAGTAGTATCGGGATTCGAGGGTTTAATTCACCCCTCCACTTT. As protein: CASSIGIRGFNSPLHF.

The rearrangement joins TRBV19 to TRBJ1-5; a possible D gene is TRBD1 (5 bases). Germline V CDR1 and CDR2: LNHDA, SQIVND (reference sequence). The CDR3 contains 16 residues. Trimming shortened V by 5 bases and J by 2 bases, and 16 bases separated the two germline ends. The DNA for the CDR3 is TGTGCCAGTAGTGCCTCTACAGGTGCGCGCAATCAGCCCCAGCATTTT. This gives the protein CASSASTGARNQPQHF. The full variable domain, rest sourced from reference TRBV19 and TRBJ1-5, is DGGITQSPKYLFRKEGQNVTLSCEQNLNHDAMYWYRQDPGQGLRLIYYSQIVNDFQKGDIAEGYSVSREKKESFPLTVTSAQKNPTAFYLCASSASTGARNQPQHFGDGTRLSIL.

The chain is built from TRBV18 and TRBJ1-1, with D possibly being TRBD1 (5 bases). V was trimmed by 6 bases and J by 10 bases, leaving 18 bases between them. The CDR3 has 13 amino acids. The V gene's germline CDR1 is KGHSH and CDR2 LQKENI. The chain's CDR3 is CASSLGRGRLAFF. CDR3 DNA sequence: TGTGCCAGCTCCCTAGGGAGGGGAAGGTTAGCTTTCTTT.

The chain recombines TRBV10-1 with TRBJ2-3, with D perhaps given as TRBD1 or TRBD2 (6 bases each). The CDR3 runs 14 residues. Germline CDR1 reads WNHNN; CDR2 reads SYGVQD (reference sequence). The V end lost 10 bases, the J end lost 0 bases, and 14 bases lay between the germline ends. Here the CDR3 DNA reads TGCGCCATCGCGAGGGGGGTCAGCACAGATACGCAGTATTTT. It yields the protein CAIARGVSTDTQYF.